The 21 T cell receptor beta chains given below trace back to one sample, sequenced in a study of T cells in Graves' hyperthyroidism and ophthalmopathy. Amplification of TCR beta CDR3 regions was performed using RNA transcripts as template. An initial round of RT-PCR targeting the TCR CDR3 relied on the HTBI primer set. Using its own MiXCR run on the multiplex PCR reads, TCRdb lists one record per CDR3 protein. The sample records hundreds of thousands of distinct CDR3 sequences, 14% being singletons. Sequenced: blood. These receptors were collected from a woman aged 18-35 years with Graves' hyperthyroidism.

This chain connects TRBV20-1 to TRBJ2-1, with 7 bases fitting TRBD2. This CDR3 has 12 amino acids. CDR1 DFQATT and CDR2 SNEGSKA come from the germline V gene (reference sequence). V was clipped by 3 bases and J by 12 bases; unmatched bases: 8. The CDR3 loop is CSARIAGVRQFF. The CDR3 coding sequence is TGCAGTGCTAGGATCGCGGGAGTCAGGCAGTTCTTC.

The V gene is TRBV20-1, the J gene TRBJ1-5, with D uncertain. This CDR3 has 17 residues. V lost 4 bases and J lost 0, with 19 bases in between. Germline loops: CDR1 DFQATT, CDR2 SNEGSKA (reference sequence). CDR3 DNA sequence: TGCAGTGCTAAGAGGTTGGGCAGGATCATTAGCAATCAGCCCCAGCATTTT. Amino acid sequence: CSAKRLGRIISNQPQHF.

The table lists this clonotype with a few counts. V usage is TRBV4-2 and J usage is TRBJ2-1; no reliable D call. The CDR3 consists of 16 residues. The germline V and J ends were trimmed by 3 bases and 4 bases, with 16 bases remaining between them. CDR1 is LGHNA and CDR2 is YNFKEQ in the germline V gene. In DNA form, the CDR3 reads TGTGCCAGCAGCCAGGGCCCGCTAGGAACTTACAATGAGCAGTTCTTC. Residues: CASSQGPLGTYNEQFF.

The chain recombines TRBV29-1 with TRBJ2-7; 12 bases are a match to TRBD2. Germline assignment: CDR1 SQVTM and CDR2 ANQGSEA. V lost 6 bases, J lost 0 bases, and 12 bases stayed unmatched. CDR3 length: 17 amino acids. The CDR3 loop is CSVGGLAGRELSYEQYF. The CDR3 bases are TGCAGCGTGGGGGGACTAGCGGGCCGTGAACTCTCCTACGAGCAGTACTTC.

The chain recombines TRBV6-2 or TRBV6-3 with TRBJ2-3; 12 bases are a match to TRBD2. The V segment lost 5 bases and the J segment 7 bases; nucleotides outside the gene matches: 13. The CDR3 length is 17 residues. The germline CDR1 and CDR2 sequences are MNHEY and SVGEGT. DNA for the CDR3: TGTGCCAGCAGTGTGGGGCGACTAGCGGGAGAGTGGAATACGCAGTATTTT. Amino acid sequence: CASSVGRLAGEWNTQYF.

In its sample, this clonotype was seen a few times. The rearrangement links TRBV11-3 to TRBJ2-5, with D perhaps TRBD1 (5 bases). V was shortened by 5 bases and J by 0 bases, with 10 bases between the two germline ends. The CDR3 consists of 14 residues. Germline CDR1 and CDR2: SGHNT and YENEEA. CDR3 protein: CASSLGADQETQYF. Written as DNA, the CDR3 is TGTGCCAGCAGCCTAGGGGCAGACCAAGAGACCCAGTACTTC. The full variable domain, completed using reference TRBV11-3 and TRBJ2-5, is EAGVVQSPRYKIIEKKQPVAFWCNPISGHNTLYWYLQNLGQGPELLIRYENEEAVDDSQLPKDRFSAERLKGVDSTLKIQPAELGDSAVYLCASSLGADQETQYFGPGTRLLVL.

This sequence joins TRBV20-1 and TRBJ1-6; TRBD1 is a possible D gene (5 bases). This CDR3 region has 13 residues. The germline gives CDR1 DFQATT, CDR2 SNEGSKA (reference sequence). V was clipped by 5 bases and J by 14 bases, with 19 bases between them. CDR3 nucleotide sequence: TGCAGTGCTCTCCGGGACTCCGTAATGGCCCTCCACTTT. Its protein product is CSALRDSVMALHF.

The chain uses TRBV7-9 and TRBJ2-2; D possibly corresponds to TRBD2 (6 bases). The CDR3 totals 16 residues. Germline V gives CDR1 SEHNR, CDR2 FQNEAQ (reference sequence). V was trimmed by 5 bases and J by 7 bases, leaving 20 bases between them. CDR3 nucleotides: TGTGCCAGCAGCCATCCCAGGTTCGAGGGAGGCGGGGAGCTGTTTTTT. Amino acid sequence: CASSHPRFEGGGELFF. Filled out from reference TRBV7-9 and TRBJ2-2, the complete variable domain reads DTGVSQNPRHKITKRGQNVTFRCDPISEHNRLYWYRQTLGQGPEFLTYFQNEAQLEKSRLLSDRFSAERPKGSFSTLEIQRTEQGDSAMYLCASSHPRFEGGGELFFGEGSRLTVL.

The DNA for the CDR3 is TGTGCCAGCAGTTACTCGAAGGGACAGGCCGGGGAGCAGTACTTC. This codes for CASSYSKGQAGEQYF. This chain links TRBV6-2 or TRBV6-3 with TRBJ2-1; 8 bases line up with TRBD1. The J call may be faulty, since TRBJ2-7 better matches the DNA end. CDR3 length: 15 residues. Germline loops: CDR1 MNHEY, CDR2 SVGEGT.

Only a few counts were recorded for this clonotype. The chain has TRBV30 and TRBJ2-2; D may be TRBD1 or TRBD2 (5 bases each). V lost 0 bases to trimming and J lost 6 bases, with 14 bases between them. Looked up from germline, CDR1 is GTSNPN and CDR2 is SVGIG (reference sequence). This CDR3 is built from 15 residues. In DNA form, the CDR3 reads TGTGCCTGGAGTGTAGGGACGATCGTTGCCGGGGAGCTGTTTTTT. As protein: CAWSVGTIVAGELFF. The full variable domain, its missing parts supplied by reference TRBV30 and TRBJ2-2, is SQTIHQWPATLVQPVGSPLSLECTVEGTSNPNLYWYRQAAGRGLQLLFYSVGIGQISSEVPQNLSASRPQDRQFILSSKKLLLSDSGFYLCAWSVGTIVAGELFFGEGSRLTVL.

The chain carries TRBV13 and TRBJ2-7; D possibly corresponds to TRBD1 (7 bases). Between the trimmed V and J ends, which lost 5 bases and 0 bases, there was a span of 11 bases. The CDR3 is 14 residues long. The germline gives CDR1 PRHDT, CDR2 FYEKMQ (reference sequence). CDR3 residues: CASSAGQLSYEQYF. Here the CDR3 DNA reads TGTGCCAGCAGCGCGGGACAGCTCTCCTACGAGCAGTACTTC.

This clonotype showed up many times. V and J are TRBV5-6 and TRBJ1-5, with D unresolved. CDR1 and CDR2 (germline): SGHDT, YYEEEE. There are 14 residues in the CDR3. V gave up 7 bases and J gave up 6 bases, with 17 bases separating them. CDR3 sequence: CASYKLSSGQPQHF. In DNA form, the CDR3 reads TGTGCCAGCTATAAACTCTCGAGTGGTCAGCCCCAGCATTTT.

The chain has TRBV7-9 and TRBJ2-3; D gene uncertain. The germline gives CDR1 SEHNR, CDR2 FQNEAQ (reference sequence). The CDR3 is made up of 13 amino acids. V lost 10 bases and J lost 3, with 14 bases in between. Here the CDR3 reads CATQFQVTDTQYF. The CDR3 nucleotides are TGTGCCACGCAATTCCAAGTGACAGATACGCAGTATTTT.

The sample holds a few counts of this clonotype. This could be a read error, since a much larger clone is one nucleotide away. This chain links TRBV28 with TRBJ1-3; the D is unclear. Per germline, CDR1 MDHEN and CDR2 SYDVKM. V lost 5 bases to trimming and J lost 0 bases, with 8 bases between them. The CDR3 loop spans 14 amino acids. This CDR3 is CASSPQDSGNTIYF. The CDR3 bases are TGTGCCAGCAGTCCTCAGGACTCTGGAAACACCATATATTTT.

This chain joins TRBV7-8 and TRBJ2-6, with D perhaps TRBD1 or TRBD2 (5 bases each). Trimming cost V 0 bases and J 0 bases, with 15 bases left between them. Germline V gives CDR1 SGHVS, CDR2 FQNEAQ. The CDR3 is 19 residues long. This CDR3 reads CASSLAVLGVVSGANVLTF. The CDR3 nucleotides read TGTGCCAGCAGCTTAGCGGTTTTGGGGGTGGTCTCTGGGGCCAACGTCCTGACTTTC.

This clonotype was seen only a few times. The V gene is TRBV11-2, the J gene TRBJ2-7, with TRBD1 identical over 8 bases. Trimming took 0 bases from V and 2 from J; bases not matched to a gene: 3. Per the germline V gene, CDR1 is SGHAT and CDR2 is FQNNGV. The CDR3 is made up of 15 amino acids. The CDR3 region is CASSLEVTGAYEQYF. CDR3 nucleotide sequence: TGTGCCAGCAGCTTAGAGGTGACAGGGGCCTACGAGCAGTACTTC.

The chain combines TRBV19 with TRBJ1-1, with TRBD1 identical over 7 bases. Unmatched junction bases numbered 8, after V lost 6 bases and J lost 1 base. The CDR3 covers 15 residues. Germline CDR1 LNHDA, CDR2 SQIVND (reference sequence). The CDR3 DNA reads as TGTGCCAGTAGGTCAACAGGGGCCGGGAACACTGAAGCTTTCTTT. Protein sequence: CASRSTGAGNTEAFF.

This clonotype was counted ten times or more. The J gene is TRBJ1-5, the V gene TRBV6-2 or TRBV6-3; the D gene is possibly TRBD1 (5 bases). Trimming stripped 2 bases from V and 4 bases from J, with 9 bases between. Germline loops: CDR1 MNHEY, CDR2 SVGEGT. The CDR3 spans 14 residues. CDR3 protein: CASSYGARNQPQHF. CDR3 DNA sequence: TGTGCCAGCAGTTACGGGGCCCGGAATCAGCCCCAGCATTTT.

The table lists this clonotype with many counts. This chain connects TRBV30 to TRBJ1-1, with D tentatively TRBD1 (6 bases). Germline V lookup: CDR1 GTSNPN, CDR2 SVGIG (reference sequence). The V end was cut by 3 bases, the J end by 3 bases, with 11 bases between. CDR3 length: 13 residues. The CDR3 sequence: CAWREQGYTEAFF. The CDR3 DNA is TGTGCCTGGAGAGAACAGGGATACACTGAAGCTTTCTTT.

There are many counts of this clonotype. The rearrangement joins TRBV7-8 to TRBJ1-5; a possible D gene is TRBD1 (5 bases). Germline V gene lookup returns CDR1 SGHVS and CDR2 FQNEAQ. This CDR3 has 15 residues. V shed 5 bases and J shed 4 bases, with 15 bases lying between them. The DNA for the CDR3 is TGTGCCAGCAGCCCCACGGGACCCATGAATCAGCCCCAGCATTTT. The encoded protein is CASSPTGPMNQPQHF.

This sequence joins TRBV5-6 and TRBJ2-7; 10 positions agree with TRBD1. J lost 3 bases, V lost 2 bases, and 5 bases had no gene match. CDR1 and CDR2 from the germline V gene are SGHDT and YYEEEE. The CDR3 is 15 residues long. The CDR3 is CASSLVRDRGYEQYF. The CDR3 nucleotides are TGTGCCAGCAGCTTAGTCCGGGACAGGGGCTACGAGCAGTACTTC. Full variable domain (outside the CDR3, taken from reference TRBV5-6 and TRBJ2-7): DAGVTQSPTHLIKTRGQQVTLRCSPKSGHDTVSWYQQALGQGPQFIFQYYEEEERQRGNFPDRFSGHQFPNYSSELNVNALLLGDSALYLCASSLVRDRGYEQYFGPGTRLTVT.